This TCR beta chain was identified in a study of shared clonotypes between healthy human individuals. Assay used: immunoSEQ multiplex PCR; TCRdb lists only in-frame clones, some missing. This sample has roughly 600,000 clones; roughly 98% occur once, and the top ten carry approximately 0.3%. The CDR3 loop spans 14 amino acids. As defined, naive CD8 cells were CD45RO-negative and positively selected for CCR7, with terminally differentiated effector memory CD45RA+ cells excluded. The rearrangement joins TRBV21-1 to TRBJ2-5; TRBD1, the D gene given by the table, was not confirmed from the DNA. TRBV21-1 is annotated as a pseudogene. Sequenced material: naive CD8+ T cells sorted from blood. This sequence was found in a man younger than 40 in good health. CDR3 region: CASSEGAAQETQYF. CDR3 sequence (DNA): TGTGCCAGCAGCGAAGGGGCAGCCCAAGAGACCCAGTACTTC.